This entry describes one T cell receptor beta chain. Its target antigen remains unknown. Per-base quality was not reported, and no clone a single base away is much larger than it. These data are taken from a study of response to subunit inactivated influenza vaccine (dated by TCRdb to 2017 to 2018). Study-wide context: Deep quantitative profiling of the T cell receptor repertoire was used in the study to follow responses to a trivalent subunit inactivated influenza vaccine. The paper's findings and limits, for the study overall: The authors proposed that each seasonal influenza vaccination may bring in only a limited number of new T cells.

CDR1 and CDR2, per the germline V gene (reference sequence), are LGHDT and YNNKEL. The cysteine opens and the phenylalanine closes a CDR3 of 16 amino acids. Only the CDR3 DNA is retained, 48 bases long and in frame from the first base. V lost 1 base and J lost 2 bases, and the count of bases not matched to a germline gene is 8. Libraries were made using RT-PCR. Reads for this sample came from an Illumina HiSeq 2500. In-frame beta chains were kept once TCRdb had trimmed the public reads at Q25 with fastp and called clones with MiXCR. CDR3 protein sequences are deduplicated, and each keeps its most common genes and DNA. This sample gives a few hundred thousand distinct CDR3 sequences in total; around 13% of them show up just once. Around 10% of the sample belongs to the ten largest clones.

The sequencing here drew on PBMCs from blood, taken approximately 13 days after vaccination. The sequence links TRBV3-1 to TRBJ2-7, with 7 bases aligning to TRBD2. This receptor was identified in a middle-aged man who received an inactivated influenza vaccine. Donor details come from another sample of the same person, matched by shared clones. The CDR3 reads CASSQGGGRSAYEQYF. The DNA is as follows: TGTGCCAGCAGCCAAGGGGGCGGGAGATCGGCCTACGAGCAGTACTTC.